This T cell receptor beta chain came from a study of regulatory T cells in long-lasting Graves disease (dated by TCRdb to the early 2020s). Concerning the study at large: Patients with newly diagnosed Graves' disease had been on antithyroid drugs for under 3 months. Patients with persistent Graves' disease were compared with patients with newly diagnosed Graves' disease using TCR sequencing and RNA sequencing of peripheral blood. The study was registered as a clinical trial and conducted in China. TCR sequencing covered around 13 persistent and around 20 newly diagnosed Graves' disease patients, 33 samples in total.

What the work shows at the level of the full study, not this receptor alone: Persistent Graves' disease patients showed lower TCR Shannon entropy and fewer highly expanded clones than newly diagnosed patients, suggesting clonal expansion. The small sample size was acknowledged by the authors as a limitation that may reduce accuracy. Persistent patients shared more public clonotypes among themselves (around 2,500) than newly diagnosed patients did (about 970). Preferential use of TRBV28, TRBJ1-2 and TRBJ2-5 was observed in persistent disease, whereas TRBV20-1 and TRBJ2-1 were favored in newly diagnosed disease. The study examined only peripheral blood because the primary lesion, thyroid tissue, could not be accessed. Sequencing and analysis were limited to the TCR beta chain.

According to the study, the label for this sample's time point signals: newly diagnosed GD, antithyroid drugs for less than 3 months. For both TCR sequencing and RNA sequencing, RNA was extracted from PBMCs using TRIzol. The diagnosis of Graves' disease followed American Thyroid Association guidelines. Recruitment of patients was carried out at an endocrinology department in Xi'an, China. Each patient gave approximately 10 milliliters of peripheral blood, collected in an EDTA anticoagulant tube. Ficoll Paque Plus density gradient separation was used to isolate PBMCs, and no further T cell sorting was done. RNA quality was checked with an Agilent 2100 Bioanalyzer and agarose gel, and concentration with a NanoDrop 2000. Library construction relied on multiplex PCR. The reads were generated on an Illumina HiSeq 4000. To build TCR beta libraries, CDR3 regions were amplified by Arm-PCR using iRepertoire HTBI primers. Before sequencing, the PCR products went through gel purification. As for the original processing: Across samples, 60 to 80 TRBV and around 15 TRBJ segments were identified and used for gene usage analysis of CDR3 amino acid clonotypes. Filtered high-quality paired reads were merged into contigs using COPE and FqMerger. BLAST was used to align contigs to the IMGT TRBV, TRBD and TRBJ reference genes, and CDR3 was defined following IMGT. Clonotypes above 0.1% frequency were classified as highly expanded clones. Shannon entropy served as the measure of repertoire diversity, while the Gini coefficient captured V-J evenness. Public clonotypes were defined as clonotypes shared by more than one individual. TCRdb itself trimmed the public reads at Q25 with fastp, ran MiXCR and retained productive beta chains. Every entry covers one CDR3 protein and lists the most common genes and DNA from its rows. TCRdb, not the original authors, processed these V and J calls. This sample holds some 490,000 distinct CDR3 sequences; approximately 12% were observed only once. Together, the top ten hold approximately 9.6% of the sample.

In its sample, this clonotype was seen many times. Its target antigen remains unknown. Within one base of it there is no much larger clone, and no base qualities were kept. V loses 4 bases, J loses 2 bases, and the germline ends lie 14 bases apart. The germline V gene specifies LGHNA as CDR1 and YSLEER as CDR2. The CDR3, from cysteine to phenylalanine, totals 15 residues. The entry retains the CDR3 DNA only, 45 bases that are in frame from base 1. The sample was also reused in another study, on T cells in Graves' hyperthyroidism and ophthalmopathy. Looking at the second paper: A patient counted as having stable Graves' hyperthyroidism if no progression to ophthalmopathy occurred over 18 months of follow-up. Hyperthyroidism patients were aged 18 to 65 years and newly diagnosed, with disease duration of less than 2 months. Patients with uncontrolled infections, other autoimmune diseases, pregnancy or lactation were excluded. Diagnoses relied on clinical symptoms, serum thyroxine and TRAb, thyroid ultrasound and orbital computed tomography. A first-round RT-PCR of the TCR CDR3 used the HTBI primer set with the Qiagen OneStep RT-PCR kit. Most expanded thyroid clonotypes (frequency above 0.001) were also detected in blood, suggesting blood repertoires may reflect thyroid immune responses. In cross-validation, a model built on a 13 V-J signature told ophthalmopathy apart from stable hyperthyroidism with over 85% sensitivity and around 81% specificity, and in testing the same model reached 80%/75%. During validation, the model predicted progression to ophthalmopathy a median of about 5.9 months ahead of onset, with around 71% sensitivity and about 75% specificity. A discovery cohort of about 100 patients, 43 with Graves' ophthalmopathy and roughly 59 with stable Graves' hyperthyroidism, was used to find distinguishing TCR V-J signatures. Whether ophthalmopathy could be predicted prospectively was tested in an independent validation cohort made up of 18 hyperthyroidism patients plus 17 patients who later progressed to ophthalmopathy. The 100 discovery patients were randomly split 7:3 into training and test sets. The study also compared thyroid tissue and blood T-cell repertoires from more than five Graves' hyperthyroidism patients. After sampling, hyperthyroidism patients received methimazole starting at 30 mg daily, and ophthalmopathy patients received high-dose intravenous methylprednisolone. Libraries were constructed in a second round of multiplex PCR, after which size selection and purification were carried out. Libraries were sequenced paired-end with 100 bp reads on an Illumina HiSeq2000. SOAPnuke was used to process the raw data, with reads discarded if the reads contained adapters or uncalled bases, had a mean Phred below 15, or lacked an exact constant-primer or identifier match. COPE v1.2.5 was used to merge the high-quality paired reads, and each unique nucleotide sequence was defined as a clonotype. MiTCR v1.1 was used to align clonotypes to the IMGT TRBV, TRBD and TRBJ reference segments. Analysis was restricted to V-J combinations with a frequency above 0.0001, which covered about 99% of repertoires. A TCS score was defined as the ratio of F50 (clonal expansion) to E x V (chaos), with BLOSUM62-based TCRdist applied between CDR3 peptides within each V-J. Welch's t-statistics and random forest reduced fewer than 550 V-J features to 10 to 15, which were used in a naive Bayes classifier (R e1071). Sample size was not statistically predetermined, and blinding of investigators to group allocation was not performed. According to the paper, TCR Vbeta CDR3 sequencing was carried out on 135 peripheral blood samples, which came from approximately 41 ophthalmopathy, around 75 hyperthyroidism and roughly 17 progressor patients.

The chain uses TRBV4-3 and TRBJ1-2, and the D gene may be TRBD1, 5 bases matching. The source of this sequence is a woman younger than 45 with Graves disease. Donor details come from another sample of the same person, matched by shared clones. Here the sequenced sample was peripheral blood mononuclear cells (PBMCs), taken at new diagnosis, from a patient treated with antithyroid drugs. Here is the DNA: TGCGCCAGCAGCCGTGCCGGGACCGAGAACTATGGCTACACCTTC. Its product reads: CASSRAGTENYGYTF.